The rows below give T cell receptor beta chains drawn from one sample of a study of blood T cell repertoires in COVID-19. Sequencing was performed with immunoSEQ multiplex PCR; in TCRdb, only in-frame clones are kept and a portion is missing. The table shows some 180,000 clones, with 83% occurring only once. Sequencing was performed on peripheral blood. Receptors originate from a woman of 80 years or more with acute or convalescent COVID-19. The CDR3 runs from the conserved cysteine through the conserved F or W. Each record gives: D gene, V gene, J gene, clone size, CDR3 protein, CDR3 DNA. A D gene is named only where the DNA matches it firmly. Not every row has a clone size; where given, it reads once, few, many or a size class.

d_gene: .; v_gene: TRBV12-5; j_gene: TRBJ2-4; abundance: .; CDR3aa: CASGLSRVVAGATKNIQYF; CDR3nt: TGTGCTAGTGGTTTGAGCCGGGTGGTGGCAGGGGCGACCAAAAACATTCAGTACTTC
d_gene: TRBD1; v_gene: TRBV7-3; j_gene: TRBJ1-2; abundance: .; CDR3aa: CASSPNRGFGYTF; CDR3nt: TGTGCCAGCAGCCCTAACAGGGGGTTCGGCTACACCTTC
d_gene: TRBD1; v_gene: TRBV6-1; j_gene: TRBJ2-7; abundance: few; CDR3aa: CASSANPGQGTYEQYF; CDR3nt: TGTGCCAGCAGTGCGAACCCGGGACAGGGGACCTACGAGCAGTACTTC
d_gene: TRBD1; v_gene: TRBV4-2; j_gene: TRBJ2-6; abundance: .; CDR3aa: CASSQDRGPGANVLTF; CDR3nt: TGTGCCAGCAGCCAAGACAGGGGGCCGGGGGCCAACGTCCTGACTTTC
d_gene: TRBD1; v_gene: TRBV6-4; j_gene: TRBJ1-1; abundance: .; CDR3aa: CASSDRDRAFDTEAFF; CDR3nt: TGTGCCAGCAGTGACCGGGACAGGGCTTTCGATACTGAAGCTTTCTTT
d_gene: TRBD2; v_gene: TRBV6-2/TRBV6-3; j_gene: TRBJ2-5; abundance: .; CDR3aa: CASSYPLLTSGDKTQYF; CDR3nt: TGTGCCAGCAGTTACCCATTACTGACTAGCGGTGATAAGACCCAGTACTTC
d_gene: .; v_gene: TRBV28; j_gene: TRBJ2-4; abundance: .; CDR3aa: CASSLVAGNIQYF; CDR3nt: TGTGCCAGCAGTTTGGTGGCGGGAAACATTCAGTACTTC
d_gene: .; v_gene: TRBV5-1; j_gene: TRBJ2-3; abundance: .; CDR3aa: CASSLYTDTQYF; CDR3nt: TGCGCCAGCAGCCTATACACAGATACGCAGTATTTT
d_gene: .; v_gene: TRBV3-1/TRBV3-2; j_gene: TRBJ1-6; abundance: .; CDR3aa: CASSPGLINSPLHF; CDR3nt: TGTGCCAGCAGCCCTGGACTGATTAATTCACCCCTCCACTTT
d_gene: .; v_gene: TRBV30; j_gene: TRBJ2-5; abundance: .; CDR3aa: CAWSVPVGREESQYF; CDR3nt: TGTGCCTGGAGTGTCCCCGTCGGCAGGGAGGAGTCCCAGTACTTC
d_gene: TRBD1; v_gene: TRBV5-5; j_gene: TRBJ1-3; abundance: .; CDR3aa: CASSPYTGAGNTIYF; CDR3nt: TGTGCCAGCAGCCCGTACACAGGGGCAGGAAACACCATATATTTT
d_gene: TRBD1; v_gene: TRBV19; j_gene: TRBJ2-2; abundance: .; CDR3aa: CASSRQGGTGELFF; CDR3nt: TGTGCCAGTAGTAGACAGGGGGGAACCGGGGAGCTGTTTTTT
d_gene: .; v_gene: TRBV2; j_gene: TRBJ1-6; abundance: few; CDR3aa: CASSELTGESPLHF; CDR3nt: TGTGCCAGCAGTGAACTGACAGGAGAGTCACCCCTCCACTTT
d_gene: TRBD1; v_gene: TRBV19; j_gene: TRBJ1-1; abundance: .; CDR3aa: CASSSLEGTGANTEAFF; CDR3nt: TGTGCCAGTAGTTCACTGGAGGGGACAGGGGCGAACACTGAAGCTTTCTTT
d_gene: .; v_gene: TRBV6-5; j_gene: TRBJ2-1; abundance: .; CDR3aa: CASISGTPYNEQFF; CDR3nt: TGTGCCAGCATCTCCGGGACACCTTACAATGAGCAGTTCTTC
d_gene: .; v_gene: TRBV19; j_gene: TRBJ1-5; abundance: .; CDR3aa: CASSIEAGGSNQPQHF; CDR3nt: TGTGCCAGTAGTATAGAGGCAGGAGGAAGCAATCAGCCCCAGCATTTT
d_gene: .; v_gene: TRBV5-6; j_gene: TRBJ1-2; abundance: .; CDR3aa: CASSFTGADGYTF; CDR3nt: TGTGCCAGCAGCTTTACAGGAGCAGATGGCTACACCTTC
d_gene: .; v_gene: TRBV6-5; j_gene: TRBJ1-1; abundance: .; CDR3aa: CASTPTRGEAFF; CDR3nt: TGTGCCAGCACCCCTACGCGGGGGGAAGCTTTCTTT
d_gene: TRBD1; v_gene: TRBV6-2/TRBV6-3; j_gene: TRBJ2-7; abundance: .; CDR3aa: CASSYTPDRAGEQYF; CDR3nt: TGTGCCAGCAGTTATACTCCGGACAGGGCAGGAGAGCAGTACTTC
d_gene: .; v_gene: TRBV7-2; j_gene: TRBJ2-5; abundance: few; CDR3aa: CASSRPQETQYF; CDR3nt: TGTGCCAGCAGCCGTCCTCAAGAGACCCAGTACTTC
d_gene: .; v_gene: TRBV2; j_gene: TRBJ2-1; abundance: few; CDR3aa: CASSESLAQNEQFF; CDR3nt: TGTGCCAGCAGTGAAAGCCTAGCGCAGAATGAGCAGTTCTTC
d_gene: TRBD1; v_gene: TRBV5-4; j_gene: TRBJ2-7; abundance: .; CDR3aa: CASSSSSTGAYEQYF; CDR3nt: TGTGCCAGCAGCTCCTCAAGCACAGGGGCCTACGAGCAGTACTTC
d_gene: .; v_gene: TRBV19; j_gene: TRBJ2-2; abundance: .; CDR3aa: CASSSGTGELFF; CDR3nt: TGTGCCAGTAGTTCAGGGACCGGGGAGCTGTTTTTT